Listed here is a single T cell receptor (beta chain). Its antigen is not known. Clones were read by immunoSEQ multiplex PCR, and TCRdb kept only the in-frame ones, dropping some. The sample consists of 150,000 to 250,000 clones, approximately 82% of them appearing once. This sample stems from a study of cytomegalovirus exposure and HLA in healthy donors. There are 16 residues in the CDR3. The ends lost 0 bases at V and 7 bases at J; junction bases unmatched: 8. Per the germline V gene, CDR1 is SGHDT and CDR2 is YYEEEE. Points from the study as a whole: Three CMV-associated chains proved CMV antigen-specific in vitro. Rare TCR sequences predominated, though certain public TCRs were found in many donors. One later analysis, an examination of the 120 validation repertoires, found that first-cohort TCR clusters tended to co-occur in them.

The J gene is TRBJ2-1, the V gene TRBV5-6; TRBD2 aligns across 9 bases. This receptor was taken from a woman in her 30s in good health and CMV-seropositive. Sample: PBMCs. CDR3 in DNA: TGTGCCAGCAGCTTGGCCGGGGCGGGAGGGCGGAATGAGCAGTTCTTC. It is translated as CASSLAGAGGRNEQFF.